This is a list of T cell receptor beta chains from one sample in a study of T cells in localized non-small cell lung cancer. Generated by immunoSEQ multiplex PCR, the TCRdb table keeps only in-frame clones and is missing some. The table shows about 53,000 clones, with roughly 88% occurring only once. The sequenced sample was peripheral blood mononuclear cells, obtained before any cancer treatment. All receptors come from a man between 40 and 70 years old with stage III lung adenocarcinoma. CDR3s include the opening cysteine and the closing phenylalanine or tryptophan. D genes are given only for firm matches. The size field is filled for only some rows; it gives once, few, many or a size class.

d_gene	v_gene	j_gene	abundance	CDR3nt	CDR3aa
TRBD2	TRBV28	TRBJ2-5	few	TGTGCCAGCAGTCCAATAGCGGGGGGGGAAGAGACCCAGTACTTC	CASSPIAGGEETQYF
TRBD1	TRBV4-3	TRBJ1-2	-	TGCGCCAGCAGCCAAATGACAGGGGGGTATGGCTACACCTTC	CASSQMTGGYGYTF
-	TRBV7-3	TRBJ2-1	-	TGTGCCAGCAGCTTGGGGCCTTCGGACTACAATGAGCAGTTCTTC	CASSLGPSDYNEQFF
-	TRBV7-3	TRBJ2-1	-	TGTGCCAGCAGCCCCGAGGCAGGGGTGGGCAATGAGCAGTTCTTC	CASSPEAGVGNEQFF
TRBD1	TRBV9	TRBJ1-2	-	TGTGCCAGCAGCCCGCGACAGGGTGTGAACTATGGCTACACCTTC	CASSPRQGVNYGYTF
TRBD1	TRBV4-1	TRBJ2-7	-	TGCGCCAGCAGCCGGGACAGGAGCTACGAGCAGTACTTC	CASSRDRSYEQYF
-	TRBV11-1	TRBJ2-2	-	TGTGCCAGCAGCTTACAGGGCGAAGCCGGGGAGCTGTTTTTT	CASSLQGEAGELFF
TRBD2	TRBV19	TRBJ2-2	once	TGTGCCAGTAGTATAGGTCTAGCGGGGGGGCTTTTCCATCGCGGGGAGCTGTTTTTT	CASSIGLAGGLFHRGELFF
TRBD1	TRBV11-2	TRBJ1-2	-	TGTGCCAGCAGCCCCGGGACAGGCGTATCGGGCTACACCTTC	CASSPGTGVSGYTF
-	TRBV2	TRBJ2-7	-	TGTGCCAGCAGTGCAAACAGAGTTGGATACGAGCAGTGCTTC	CASSANRVGYEQCF
-	TRBV11-2	TRBJ1-4	-	TGTGCCAGCAGCCCGACGTCGATGGGGGGTCCTAATGAAAAACTGTTTTTT	CASSPTSMGGPNEKLFF
-	TRBV7-6	TRBJ2-3	-	TGTGCCAGCAGCTCATGGAGGAGCACAGATACGCAGTATTTT	CASSSWRSTDTQYF
TRBD1	TRBV18	TRBJ1-1	-	TGTGCCAGCTCACCAACAGGGGGTCAGTCTGAAGCTTTCTTT	CASSPTGGQSEAFF
TRBD1	TRBV5-1	TRBJ1-1	-	TGCGCCAGCAGCTGGGAACAGGGGTCCATGAACACTGAAGCTTTCTTT	CASSWEQGSMNTEAFF
-	TRBV9	TRBJ1-2	-	TGTGCCAGCAGCGTAGAACCGACTACCTTTAACTATGGCTACACCTTC	CASSVEPTTFNYGYTF
-	TRBV7-9	TRBJ1-3	-	TGTGCCAGCAGCTCAGGAGGACAGTTAATTTCTGGAAACACCATATATTTT	CASSSGGQLISGNTIYF
TRBD1	TRBV19	TRBJ1-2	-	TGTGCCAGTACCTCCGGGACAGGGGAGCAAGTTTACTATGGCTACACCTTC	CASTSGTGEQVYYGYTF
-	TRBV30	TRBJ2-7	-	TGTGCCTGGAGTGTACTTGGGAACGAGCAGTACTTC	CAWSVLGNEQYF
-	TRBV5-1	TRBJ1-6	-	TGCGCCAGCAGCTTGGATGGTTCACCCCTCCACTTT	CASSLDGSPLHF
-	TRBV9	TRBJ2-5	once	TGTGCCAGCAGCGTAGGGGTTGGAGGTGGGTCGGAGACCCAGTACTTC	CASSVGVGGGSETQYF
-	TRBV18	TRBJ1-4	-	TGTGCCAGCTCACCAGACAGATCAACTAATGAAAAACTGTTTTTT	CASSPDRSTNEKLFF
TRBD2	TRBV7-2	TRBJ2-3	-	TGTGCCAGCAGCCCGAGGGGCGGGGGAGGGACAGATACGCAGTATTTT	CASSPRGGGGTDTQYF
TRBD1	TRBV12-5	TRBJ2-7	once	TGTGCTAGTGCCCTAGGACAGGCTTACGAGCAGTACTTC	CASALGQAYEQYF
-	TRBV6-5	TRBJ1-5	-	TGTGCCAGCAGTTCCATGGGCGGTAGCGATCAGCCCCAGCATTTT	CASSSMGGSDQPQHF
TRBD1	TRBV5-4	TRBJ2-5	-	TGTGCCAGCAGCATTGGACAGGGAGAGACCCAGTACTTC	CASSIGQGETQYF
TRBD1	TRBV29-1	TRBJ1-6	-	TGCAGCGTTGAGGAATTAAAAGGAGGGACAGGCGTACGAACGACCTATAATTCACCCCTCCACTTT	CSVEELKGGTGVRTTYNSPLHF
TRBD1	TRBV10-1	TRBJ2-2	-	TGCGCCAGCAGGCTACAGGGGGCGCGGGTCACCGGGGAGCTGTTTTTT	CASRLQGARVTGELFF
-	TRBV4-2	TRBJ1-2	-	TGTGCCAGCAGCCAAGCTTCGGACAGCAACTATGGCTACACCTTC	CASSQASDSNYGYTF
TRBD2	TRBV7-7	TRBJ2-1	few	TGTGCCAGCAGCTTAAGTCCCAGCGGGGGTGAGCAGTTCTTC	CASSLSPSGGEQFF
-	TRBV19	TRBJ2-1	-	TGTGCCAGTAGTATTTTTCTCGGGTCCTACAATGAGCAGTTCTTC	CASSIFLGSYNEQFF
-	TRBV7-2	TRBJ1-2	-	TGTGCCAGCAGCCCCGGACAGCCTAACTATGGCTACACCTTC	CASSPGQPNYGYTF
TRBD1	TRBV27	TRBJ2-2	-	TGTGCCAGCAGTCTCGGACAGGGTAGCGGGGAGCTGTTTTTT	CASSLGQGSGELFF
-	TRBV5-6	TRBJ2-7	-	TGTGCCAGCAGCTTGGGAGGGGGGACGCAGTACTTC	CASSLGGGTQYF
-	TRBV9	TRBJ2-3	once	TGTGCCAGCAGCGTAGCTGGGGGAAGCACAGATACGCAGTATTTT	CASSVAGGSTDTQYF
-	TRBV7-6	TRBJ1-4	-	TGTGCCAGCAGCTTAAATGAAAAACTGTTTTTT	CASSLNEKLFF
-	TRBV6-5	TRBJ1-2	once	TGTGCCAGCAGCCAGTATAGGGTAGGAGGTTATGGCTACACCTTC	CASSQYRVGGYGYTF
TRBD1	TRBV2	TRBJ1-2	-	TGTGCCAGCAGGGGACAGGGGGAGGCGCGCGGCTACACCTTC	CASRGQGEARGYTF
-	TRBV10-3	TRBJ2-5	once	TGTGCCATCAGTGGCGGCAGCTTATTCCAAGAGACCCAGTACTTC	CAISGGSLFQETQYF
-	TRBV7-2	TRBJ1-5	-	TGTGCCAGCAGCTTTGAGGGAGGCGCCAATCAGCCCCAGCATTTT	CASSFEGGANQPQHF
TRBD2	TRBV30	TRBJ2-1	-	TGTGCCTGGACCCTCGGGACTATAGGGCGGGGCAATGAGCAGTTCTTC	CAWTLGTIGRGNEQFF
-	TRBV6-5	TRBJ2-7	-	TGTGCCAGCAGTTACAAGGCCAACCTTCCATACGAGCAGTACTTC	CASSYKANLPYEQYF
-	TRBV15	TRBJ2-7	-	TGTGCCACCAGCAGAGAATTAACGACGATGTATCGGCGGGGCTACGAGCAGTACTTC	CATSRELTTMYRRGYEQYF
-	TRBV25-1	TRBJ1-1	few	TGTGCCAGCAGTGAATTTCCGACTGAAGCTTTCTTT	CASSEFPTEAFF
-	TRBV7-9	TRBJ2-7	-	TGTGCCAGCAGCTTAGGAACAGCCGAGCAGTACTTC	CASSLGTAEQYF
-	TRBV5-6	TRBJ2-7	-	TGTGCCAGCAGCTTGGCCGTGGGGACCAACTACGAGCAGTACTTC	CASSLAVGTNYEQYF
-	TRBV6-1	TRBJ2-5	once	TGTGCCAGCAGGATGTCCAGTTCTATCCTAGAGACCCAGTACTTC	CASRMSSSILETQYF
-	TRBV27	TRBJ2-2	once	TGTGCCAGCAGTACCAGGGTCCCCGGGGAGCTGTTTTTT	CASSTRVPGELFF
TRBD2	TRBV15	TRBJ2-1	-	TGTGCCACGCTCGTAAGCGGGAGTCGCTACAATGAGCAGTTCTTC	CATLVSGSRYNEQFF
-	TRBV30	TRBJ2-3	-	TGTGCCTGGAGTGGCAGGGGCGCTAGCACAGATACGCAGTATTTT	CAWSGRGASTDTQYF
TRBD2	TRBV6-4	TRBJ2-7	-	TGTGCCAGCAGTGGATGGGTGGGCGGGAGGCCATCATCGTACGAGCAGTACTTC	CASSGWVGGRPSSYEQYF
-	TRBV2	TRBJ2-3	-	TGTGCCAGCACGGTGGGGACAGATACGCAGTATTTT	CASTVGTDTQYF
-	TRBV7-9	TRBJ1-2	-	TGTGCCAGCAGCTTAGACGGCAGAAACTATGGCTACACCTTC	CASSLDGRNYGYTF
-	TRBV6-4	TRBJ2-5	-	TGTGCCAGCAGTGAAGATCGGCTCGCAGCGCACCAGTACTTC	CASSEDRLAAHQYF
-	TRBV30	TRBJ1-4	-	TGTGCCTGGAGTAAAAGTCCAAATGGAGAGTTTTTT	CAWSKSPNGEFF